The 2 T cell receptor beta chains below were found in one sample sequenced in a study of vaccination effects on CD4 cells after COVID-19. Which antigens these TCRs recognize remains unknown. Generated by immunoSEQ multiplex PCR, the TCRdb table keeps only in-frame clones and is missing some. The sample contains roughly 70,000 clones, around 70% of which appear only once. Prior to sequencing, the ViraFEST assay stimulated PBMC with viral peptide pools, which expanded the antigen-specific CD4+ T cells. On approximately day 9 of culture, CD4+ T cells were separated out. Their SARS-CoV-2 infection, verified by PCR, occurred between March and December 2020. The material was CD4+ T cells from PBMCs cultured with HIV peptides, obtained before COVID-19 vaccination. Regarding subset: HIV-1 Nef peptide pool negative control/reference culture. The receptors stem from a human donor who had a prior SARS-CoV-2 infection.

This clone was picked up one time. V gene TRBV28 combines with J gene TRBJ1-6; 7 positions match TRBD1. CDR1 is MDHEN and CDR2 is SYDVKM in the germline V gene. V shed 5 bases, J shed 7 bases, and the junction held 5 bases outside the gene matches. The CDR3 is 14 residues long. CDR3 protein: CASSPGDRNSPLHF. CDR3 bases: TGTGCCAGCAGTCCGGGGGACAGAAATTCACCCCTCCACTTT.

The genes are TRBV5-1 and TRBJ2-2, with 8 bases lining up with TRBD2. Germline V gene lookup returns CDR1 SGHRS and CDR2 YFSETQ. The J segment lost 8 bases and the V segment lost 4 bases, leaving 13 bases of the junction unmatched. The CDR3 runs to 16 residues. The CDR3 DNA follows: TGCGCCAGCAGCCGAGGACTAGCCGATGACGGGGGGGAGCTGTTTTTT. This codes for CASSRGLADDGGELFF.